This T cell receptor (beta chain) was captured in a study of blood T cell repertoires in COVID-19 (dated by TCRdb to the early 2020s). About the investigation overall: The collaborator samples originated in the United States, Italy and Spain and spanned the acute and convalescent phases of COVID-19. Samples were obtained from the ongoing ImmuneRACE study (first 160 participants) and from 1,000 to 1,500 subjects provided by 6 global collaborators. The repertoires were released in a freely available public database intended as a resource for research on the immune response to SARS-CoV-2. Deeply sampled blood TCRbeta repertoires from subjects exposed to, actively infected with, or recovered from COVID-19 were included in the dataset. The material from the prospective study consisted of cDNA or gDNA derived from T cells, B-cell-depleted T cells, or PBMCs. Where available, HLA class I and class II types were obtained from metadata supplied by the sample provider rather than from assay-based typing. A de-identified subject ID, COVID-19 status, age in years and sex were almost always included in the sample metadata. The investigation overall reported the following: The quantity of clinical and demographic metadata differed by source and by participant and was supplied without curation.

The CDR3 measures 16 amino acids from cysteine to phenylalanine. The only DNA kept is the CDR3, 48 bases in frame from the first base. CDR1 and CDR2, per the germline V gene, are SGDLS and YYNGEE. The germline V end is reduced by 2 bases and the J end by 7 bases; junction bases left unmatched: 6. The immunoSEQ Assay, a bias-controlled multiplex PCR, was used to amplify TCRbeta CDR3 regions from genomic DNA. In the source study's methods: Nucleated cell counts per sample were estimated from amplification of reference gene primers within the assay. To quantify the absolute abundance of each unique TCRbeta CDR3 rearrangement, sequence reads were collapsed and filtered. For each sample, productive Simpson clonality was calculated by taking the square root of Simpson's diversity index across productive rearrangements. TCRdb obtained this table from immuneACCESS and retained in-frame rearrangements with V and J assigned. These tables miss some clones; where compared with another copy, unresolved V genes account for less than half of the shortfall, and the remainder is unexplained. Clone size and the V and J calls come from that table; the DNA yielded D and trimming. The sample table contains roughly 60,000 clones; only one count was recorded for around 70% of them. Around 4.4% of the sample rests with the top ten.

One collaborating source in Seattle enrolled patients while the patients were actively infected and followed the patients over time throughout the course of disease. Each collaborating institution followed its own protocols to collect whole blood in K2EDTA tubes. For TCRbeta analysis, collaborators shipped samples in one of three forms: frozen whole blood, isolated PBMCs, or DNA extracted from either of those sample types. Turning to this clone: The specificity of this receptor is unknown. Base qualities are not recorded, but no much larger clone differs from it by a single base.

The sequence links TRBV9 to TRBJ2-1; 13 bases in between match TRBD2. Sequencing input: peripheral blood. This sequence was found in a woman in her 70s with COVID-19, enrolled during active disease. The DNA sequence is as follows: TGTGCCAGCAGCGTGTCACCGGGACTAGCGGGGAATGAGCAGTTCTTC. It translates to CASSVSPGLAGNEQFF. Outside the CDR3, residues come from the reference TRBV9 and TRBJ2-1 proteins, so the full variable domain is: DSGVTQTPKHLITATGQRVTLRCSPRSGDLSVYWYQQSLDQGLQFLIQYYNGEERAKGNILERFSAQQFPDLHSELNLSSLELGDSALYFCASSVSPGLAGNEQFFGPGTRLTVL.